This T cell receptor (beta chain) was identified in a study of blood T cell repertoires in COVID-19. Some clones are missing from TCRdb's copy, which holds only in-frame ones; the method was immunoSEQ multiplex PCR. In the table there are approximately 77,000 clones, 80% of which are singletons. CDR3 size: 15 residues. The V end was cut by 5 bases, the J end by 5 bases, with 18 bases between. Germline V gives CDR1 SEHNR, CDR2 FQNEAQ (reference sequence). This chain joins TRBV7-9 and TRBJ2-5; D might be TRBD2 (6 bases). The clonotype originates from a woman between 65 and 79 years old with acute or convalescent COVID-19. The sample comprised peripheral blood. The CDR3 here is CASSRNGGLEETQYF. CDR3 bases: TGTGCCAGCAGCAGAAACGGGGGTCTCGAGGAGACCCAGTACTTC.